These T cell receptor beta chains were read from a single sample in a study of human versus mouse CDR3 diversity and MHC coevolution. Clones were read by immunoSEQ multiplex PCR, and TCRdb kept only the in-frame ones, dropping some. The table records 45,000 to 75,000 clones, around 94% of them present only once. Material: naive CD4+ T cells from blood. Source of these receptors: a person between 55 and 69 years old in good health. The CDR3 runs from the conserved cysteine through the conserved F or W. The D gene is left open where the match is weak. Clone size is given for some rows only: seen once, a few or many times, or a class if the clone is expanded.

TRBJ2-3	TRBV5-1	.	.	CASSFTGPTDTQYF	TGCGCCAGCAGCTTCACAGGCCCCACAGATACGCAGTATTTT
TRBJ2-2	TRBV19	.	TRBD1	CASSTSRRRQGRSGELFF	TGTGCCAGTAGTACCTCACGACGAAGACAGGGGAGGTCCGGGGAGCTGTTTTTT
TRBJ2-7	TRBV5-1	.	.	CASSLGQGDTYEQYF	TGCGCCAGCAGCTTGGGGCAGGGTGATACCTACGAGCAGTACTTC
TRBJ1-1	TRBV18	.	.	CASSLQSIPEAFF	TGTGCCAGCTCACTTCAATCTATCCCTGAAGCTTTCTTT
TRBJ2-4	TRBV19	.	.	CASSRGSKNIQYF	TGTGCCAGTAGTAGGGGCTCGAAAAACATTCAGTACTTC
TRBJ2-2	TRBV9	.	TRBD2	CASSLRPGLAGGAGELFF	TGTGCCAGCAGCCTCCGTCCGGGACTAGCGGGAGGGGCCGGGGAGCTGTTTTTT
TRBJ2-1	TRBV19	.	TRBD1	CASSIPGQAYNEQFF	TGTGCCAGTAGTATCCCGGGACAGGCTTACAATGAGCAGTTCTTC
TRBJ2-5	TRBV7-9	.	.	CASSSLGMETQYF	TGTGCCAGCAGCTCGCTCGGTATGGAGACCCAGTACTTC
TRBJ1-2	TRBV29-1	.	.	CSVSSGAQIGYTF	TGCAGCGTGAGTAGTGGGGCCCAGATTGGCTACACCTTC
TRBJ2-3	TRBV7-2	.	.	CASSFRGSASTDTQYF	TGTGCCAGCAGCTTCAGGGGTAGCGCGAGCACAGATACGCAGTATTTT
TRBJ1-4	TRBV11-3	.	TRBD1	CASSLGTGRREKLFF	TGTGCCAGCAGCTTAGGGACAGGGCGCAGAGAAAAACTGTTTTTT
TRBJ2-6	TRBV29-1	.	.	CSVPGTDSGANVLTF	TGCAGCGTTCCTGGGACTGACTCTGGGGCCAACGTCCTGACTTTC
TRBJ2-5	TRBV15	.	.	CATSSSRETQYF	TGTGCCACCAGCAGCTCGCGGGAGACCCAGTACTTC
TRBJ2-1	TRBV14	.	TRBD2	CASSPRGRAFGHEQFF	TGTGCCAGCAGCCCTCGGGGGAGGGCCTTCGGACATGAGCAGTTCTTC
TRBJ1-2	TRBV19	.	.	CASRPRGSLLYGYTF	TGTGCCAGTAGACCCCGAGGGTCGCTACTCTATGGCTACACCTTC
TRBJ2-5	TRBV18	once	TRBD2	CASSGNLAGGRGETQYF	TGTGCCAGCTCCGGAAACCTAGCGGGAGGGAGAGGAGAGACCCAGTACTTC
TRBJ1-1	TRBV5-1	.	.	CASSGGQNTEAFF	TGCGCCAGCAGCGGGGGACAGAACACTGAAGCTTTCTTT
TRBJ2-5	TRBV5-1	.	TRBD2	CASSLASGQETQYF	TGCGCCAGCAGCTTAGCTAGCGGACAAGAGACCCAGTACTTC
TRBJ1-1	TRBV9	.	.	CASSVGALNTEAFF	TGTGCCAGCAGCGTAGGGGCACTGAACACTGAAGCTTTCTTT